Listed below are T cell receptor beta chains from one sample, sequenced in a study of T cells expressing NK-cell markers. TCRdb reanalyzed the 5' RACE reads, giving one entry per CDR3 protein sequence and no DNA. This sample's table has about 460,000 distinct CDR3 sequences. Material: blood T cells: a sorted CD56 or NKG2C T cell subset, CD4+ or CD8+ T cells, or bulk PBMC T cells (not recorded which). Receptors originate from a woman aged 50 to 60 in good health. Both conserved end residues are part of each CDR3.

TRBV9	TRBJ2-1	CASSPRPQGGYNEQFF
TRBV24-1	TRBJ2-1	CAISRRGEQFF
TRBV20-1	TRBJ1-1	CSAQEQLGYTEAFF
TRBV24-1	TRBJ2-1	CATSIGQPYNEQFF
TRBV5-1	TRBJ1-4	CASSPRTSGTNEKLFF
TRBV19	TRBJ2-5	CASSHQGSQETQYF
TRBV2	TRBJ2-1	CASRDRAPDEQFF
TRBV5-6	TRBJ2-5	CASSFSVLQETQYF
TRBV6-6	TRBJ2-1	CASSYSKYPSGGGGRILYNEQFF
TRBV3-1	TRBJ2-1	CASRVAGGNEQFF
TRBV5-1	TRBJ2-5	CASSFGSGFKETQYF
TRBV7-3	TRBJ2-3	CASSPERGSTDTQYF
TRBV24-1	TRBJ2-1	CATSDRGGRTSGRNEQFF
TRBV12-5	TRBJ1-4	CASGLGTDNEKLFF
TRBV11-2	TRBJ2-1	CASSSLPGLAVAEQFF
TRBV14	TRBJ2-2	CASSHQAENGELFF
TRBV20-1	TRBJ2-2	CSARATLGTGGVVGTGELFF
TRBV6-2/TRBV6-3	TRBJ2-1	CASRPGTGNNEQFF
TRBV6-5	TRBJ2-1	CASSYLGTSGKGQFF
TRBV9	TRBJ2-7	CASSLAGGSTGYEQYF
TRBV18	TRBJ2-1	CASSPPAGYEQFF
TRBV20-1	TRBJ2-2	CSARKQSTGELFF
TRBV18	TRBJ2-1	CASSLNHNEQFF
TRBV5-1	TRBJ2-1	CASSLLGQGDEQFF
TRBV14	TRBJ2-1	CASSPLAGGRYEQFF
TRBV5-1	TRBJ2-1	CASSLVPLSYNEQFF
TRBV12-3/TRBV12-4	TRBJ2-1	CASSPPTKYNEQFF
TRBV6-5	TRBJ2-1	CASSYSPVGDNEQFF
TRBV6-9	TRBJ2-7	CASRPDRAYEQYF
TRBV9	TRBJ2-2	CASSSRSNTGELFF
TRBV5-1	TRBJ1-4	CASSLARGGLNEKLFF
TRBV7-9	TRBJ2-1	CASSLVGSGPSNEQFF
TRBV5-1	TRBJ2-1	CASSLRGTSYNEQFF
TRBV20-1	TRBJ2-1	CSALTSGSGEQFF
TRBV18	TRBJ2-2	CASSPSYQGSGELFF
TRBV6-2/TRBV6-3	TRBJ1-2	CASSYGWGRGYTF
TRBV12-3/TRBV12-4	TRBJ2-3	CASSRLAGGGTPDTQYF
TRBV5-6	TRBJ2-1	CASSVTVYNEQFF
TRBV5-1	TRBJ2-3	CASSPWDGSTDTQYF